This TCR beta chain was identified in a study of identical twins. Germline V lookup: CDR1 LGHNA, CDR2 YNFKEQ. This CDR3 region has 16 residues. V was pared by 5 bases and J by 6 bases, with 9 bases of the junction left unmatched. Ten or more counts support this clonotype. Its antigen is not identified. Findings and caveats of the study: There were fewer insertions in abundant cord blood beta clonotypes, but memory repertoires showed no such pattern. Models predicted less out-of-frame TCR alpha sharing in monozygotic twins than was found.

Each CDR3 protein gets one entry after TCRdb re-called the 5' RACE reads with MiXCR. Among about 530,000 distinct CDR3 sequences, roughly 15% were seen once, and the ten largest hold roughly 0.44%. This sample was also put to use in a study of yellow fever vaccine responses in identical twins.

The sequencing input was CD4+ T cells sorted from blood. The chain has TRBV4-2 and TRBJ2-7, with 14 bases lining up with TRBD2. The TCR sequence derives from a woman aged 18 to 35 in good health. DNA of the CDR3: TGTGCCAGCAGCTGGGGACTAGCGGGAGCGTACGGCGAGCAGTACTTC. Protein sequence: CASSWGLAGAYGEQYF.